Listed below are T cell receptor beta chains from one sample, sequenced in a study of blood T cell repertoires in COVID-19. Here immunoSEQ multiplex PCR was the method, and the copy in TCRdb shows in-frame clones only, minus some. The table has some 50,000 clones, roughly two thirds seen once; the top ten hold 7.5% to 9%. The source material was peripheral blood. These receptors were obtained from a woman aged 65 to 85 with acute or convalescent COVID-19. Both conserved end residues are part of each CDR3. A D gene is named only where the DNA matches it firmly. Where a row states a size, it is once, few, many or the class of an expanded clone; other rows omit it.

>TRBV6-2/TRBV6-3|NA|TRBJ1-1|NA
TGTGCCAGCAGTTATGGGGGGGCAGCGACTGAAGCTTTCTTT
CASSYGGAATEAFF
>TRBV2|NA|TRBJ1-1|NA
TGTGCCAGCAGTGAAGGACTTCGCTTTCCGAGAGCTTTCTTT
CASSEGLRFPRAFF
>TRBV7-9|NA|TRBJ2-7|once
TGTGCCAGCAGCCCAGACAGCCTACTCTCCTACGAGCAGTACTTC
CASSPDSLLSYEQYF
>TRBV9|TRBD1|TRBJ1-2|NA
TGTGCCAGCAGCCCCCCAGGGGGCCCACTCTATGGCTACACCTTC
CASSPPGGPLYGYTF
>TRBV10-3|TRBD2|TRBJ2-2|NA
TGTGCCATCAGTCCAGCGGGAGGAAGCGCCGGGGAGCTGTTTTTT
CAISPAGGSAGELFF
>TRBV7-2|NA|TRBJ1-5|once
TGTGCCAGCAGCTTAGTGGCAGGGGAACAGCCCCAGCATTTT
CASSLVAGEQPQHF
>TRBV2|TRBD2|TRBJ2-3|NA
TGTGCCAGCAGTTGGACTAGCGGCCTTGTCCTGGGCACAGATACGCAGTATTTT
CASSWTSGLVLGTDTQYF
>TRBV9|NA|TRBJ2-1|NA
TGTGCCAGCAGCGTAGCGGGGGAGTTTTACAATGAGCAGTTCTTC
CASSVAGEFYNEQFF
>TRBV6-2/TRBV6-3|TRBD2|TRBJ2-7|NA
TGTGCCAGCAGTTACTCTAGCGGGGGCTCCTACGAGCAGTACTTC
CASSYSSGGSYEQYF
>TRBV7-8|TRBD1|TRBJ2-1|NA
TGTGCCAGCAGCCCCCGAGACAGGGCTATCTACAATGAGCAGTTCTTC
CASSPRDRAIYNEQFF
>TRBV7-9|TRBD1|TRBJ1-1|many
TGTGCCAGCAGCTTCTGGACAGGGAAAGGTGAAGCTTTCTTT
CASSFWTGKGEAFF
>TRBV7-2|NA|TRBJ2-3|NA
TGTGCCAGCAGCTTAGCGTTAACAGATACGCAGTATTTT
CASSLALTDTQYF
>TRBV11-2|TRBD1|TRBJ1-3|few
TGTGCCAGCAGACGGGACAGCTCTGGAAACACCATATATTTT
CASRRDSSGNTIYF
>TRBV2|NA|TRBJ2-3|once
TGTGCCAGCAGCGGCGGGAAGACCACAGATACGCAGTATTTT
CASSGGKTTDTQYF
>TRBV28|NA|TRBJ2-1|NA
TGTGCCAGCAGTTTAGGCGGGTATGAGCAGTTCTTC
CASSLGGYEQFF
>TRBV19|NA|TRBJ2-7|NA
TGTGCCAGTAGTGTTGAGGGCTTCGGGAGCGAGCAGTACTTC
CASSVEGFGSEQYF
>TRBV30|TRBD2|TRBJ2-3|NA
TGTGCCTGGAGTGGGCTAGCGGGAGTCACAGATACGCAGTATTTT
CAWSGLAGVTDTQYF
>TRBV3-1/TRBV3-2|NA|TRBJ2-5|NA
TGTGCCAGCAGCCCAGACCCACGGACTGGAGGGACCCAGTACTTC
CASSPDPRTGGTQYF
>TRBV2|TRBD2|TRBJ2-3|NA
TGTGCCACCTCTTCCGGGACTAGCGGGGGGGTAAGCACAGATACGCAGTATTTT
CATSSGTSGGVSTDTQYF
>TRBV5-5|NA|TRBJ2-7|NA
TGTGCCAGCAGCTTGGGAGGAGGATCCTACGAGCAGTACTTC
CASSLGGGSYEQYF
>TRBV7-8|NA|TRBJ1-6|NA
TGTGCCAGCAGCCTGACACAATTGCACCCCAATTCACCCCTCCACTTT
CASSLTQLHPNSPLHF
>TRBV30|NA|TRBJ1-4|NA
TGTGCCTGGAGTGCATCCGTTTACAGATTTAATGAAAAACTGTTTTTT
CAWSASVYRFNEKLFF
>TRBV9|TRBD2|TRBJ2-2|NA
TGTGCCAGCAGCGCCAGCGGGAGGTTCACCGGGGAGCTGTTTTTT
CASSASGRFTGELFF
>TRBV18|NA|TRBJ2-2|once
TGTGCCAGCTCACCGGGCAGCCCCAACACCGGGGAGCTGTTTTTT
CASSPGSPNTGELFF
>TRBV24-1|NA|TRBJ2-3|NA
TGTGCCACCAGTGACCCCTCTGATAGAGCAGATACGCAGTATTTT
CATSDPSDRADTQYF
>TRBV6-6|TRBD1|TRBJ2-6|once
TGTGCCAGCAGCCGGACAGGGGGCGACGGGGCCAACGTCCTGACTTTC
CASSRTGGDGANVLTF
>TRBV9|TRBD1|TRBJ2-1|NA
TGTGCCAGCAGCCCTACGGGACAGGGGGCAGGGGAGCAGTTCTTC
CASSPTGQGAGEQFF
>TRBV7-9|NA|TRBJ2-7|few
TGTGCCAGCAGCTTAGGTCTCGAGCAGTACTTC
CASSLGLEQYF
>TRBV28|NA|TRBJ2-7|few
TGTGCCAGCAGTACCATTGTCTCTTGGACTGCGCAGTACTTC
CASSTIVSWTAQYF
>TRBV4-2|NA|TRBJ1-1|many
TGTGCCAGCAGCCAAGGAGACACTGAAGCTTTCTTT
CASSQGDTEAFF
>TRBV28|NA|TRBJ1-2|NA
TGTGCCAGCAACAGTAACTATGGCTACACCTTC
CASNSNYGYTF
>TRBV2|NA|TRBJ1-2|NA
TGTGCCAGCAGTGTTATGACGGAGTATGGCTACACCTTC
CASSVMTEYGYTF
>TRBV2|TRBD1|TRBJ1-2|NA
TGTGCCAGGGGGGAGACAGGGGATGGCTACACCTTC
CARGETGDGYTF
>TRBV5-1|NA|TRBJ2-7|NA
TGCGCCAGCAGCCCGGACAGTCCTTACGAGCAGTACTTC
CASSPDSPYEQYF
>TRBV2|NA|TRBJ1-5|NA
TGTGCCAGCAGTGGCGCGGTGGAAAATCAGCCCCAGCATTTT
CASSGAVENQPQHF
>TRBV27|NA|TRBJ2-1|few
TGTGCCAGCAGGCAGGGAGGTGAGCAGTTCTTC
CASRQGGEQFF
>TRBV27|TRBD1|TRBJ2-7|few
TGTGCCAGCAGCTCGCCTCTCCGGACAGGGAGGAACGAGCAGTACTTC
CASSSPLRTGRNEQYF
>TRBV21-1|NA|TRBJ2-7|NA
TGTGCCAGCAGCAAAGCGCTCTCGTACCTTTCGGGAGTGGGCTACGAGCAGTACTTC
CASSKALSYLSGVGYEQYF
>TRBV1|NA|TRBJ1-4|NA
TGCACCAGCAGCCGGACCGCAAGGGGCGAAAAACTGTTTTTT
CTSSRTARGEKLFF